This T cell receptor (beta chain) derives from a study of cytomegalovirus exposure and HLA in healthy donors (dated by TCRdb to 2016 to 2017). About the study as a whole: An earlier analysis of roughly 610 of the donors reported about 260 Gb of sequence data and 90 million to 120 million unique TCR beta sequences obtained from roughly 180 million T cells. An early release that covered fewer than 750 HLA-typed donors contained about 300 gigabases of sequencing data and tens of millions of unique TCR sequences. Among the approximately 430 genotyped donors, more than 70% belonged to the genetic ancestry cluster associated with self-reported Caucasian donors. The study aimed to test whether signatures of past pathogen exposure could be identified by cataloging public T cell receptors. The T cell repertoires of 666 subjects were profiled by immunosequencing and related to cytomegalovirus serostatus. In addition to the first cohort of approximately 670 subjects, a separate validation cohort of over 90 different subjects was used. To predict cytomegalovirus infection status, the study brought together high-throughput TCR immunosequencing, statistical association of individual TCRs with disease status, and machine learning. To study patterns of TCR occurrence, a later analysis re-analyzed previously published TCR beta repertoires from around 670 donors and added high-resolution HLA genotyping. The later analysis used no new phenotypic data to find candidate immune exposures, relying instead on TCR beta sequences and their occurrence across donors. An earlier analysis of approximately 580 of the donors used high-throughput TCR beta sequencing to judge whether each TCR beta V gene segment behaved as functional or pseudogenic. Donor age, sex, ethnicity and CMV serostatus were compiled together with the repertoire data. A later genetic analysis took genome-wide SNP genotypes for 398 of the 666 donors and used that subset as a discovery cohort. Every repertoire in the discovery cohort had been generated on one and the same sequencing platform. Class I and class II HLA loci were covered by the typing at four-digit resolution. Typing coverage varied by locus: about 629-630 donors for A, B, C, DRB1 and DQB1; under 550 for DQA1; about 570 for DPA1; around 450 for DPB1. Because of strong linkage in the cohort, a few DR-DQ haplotypes were treated as single units for association and clustering. On average, around 230,000 unique TCR beta nucleotide sequences were sequenced per donor among 398 genotyped donors of the cohort, with 15% to 20% of those sequences being non-productive.

Comments on this clone: It has no known antigen specificity. Nothing much larger sits one base from this clone, and base qualities are not available.

Study-wide findings and limitations: The presence/absence analyses assumed that sequencing depth was roughly uniform across donors, and that assumption may not be true. In a later analysis, several top co-occurrence clusters were reported to appear linked to parvovirus B19, influenza, CMV and Epstein-Barr virus. A cluster of highly shared sequence variants was judged likely to be a technical artifact of the sequencing pipeline. Most TCR sequences were observed very rarely across donors, whereas some public TCRs were present in many individuals. In a later analysis, HLA-associated TCR beta chains showed more clonal expansion and lower generation probabilities than non-associated chains that were equally common. A later genetic analysis associated a missense DCLRE1C variant with V-gene and J-gene trimming of TCR beta chains, and an independent cohort replicated the association. In a later analysis, the rate of TCR association differed among HLA loci, with DRB1 alleles having the most associated TCRs and HLA-C alleles having the fewest. Linkage disequilibrium might explain the correlated functional status among segregating V segments, but an unknown experimental factor could not be ruled out. This cohort had only TCR beta chains sequenced, and the lack of alpha or paired-chain data limited which features could be detected. Broadly in line with IMGT annotations, most TCR beta V segments showed up in productive rearrangements about 90% or about 30% of the time in an earlier analysis of a few hundred of the donors. A later genetic analysis reported fewer N-insertions in productive TCRs among donors in an Asian-associated ancestry cluster than the roughly 700-donor mean. When HLA alleles, especially DR and DQ, strongly co-occurred, TCR associations were difficult to assign to individual alleles. Because the 87-base-pair reads could not distinguish some IMGT-functional V segments, including TRBV6-2 and TRBV6-3, those segments were excluded. HLA typing was unavailable for some donors at each locus, so association tests used only the typed subset. A total of 164 TCR beta chains were listed by the study as associated with cytomegalovirus. According to a later analysis, most CMV-associated TCR beta chains appeared to be HLA-restricted, and the HLA associations seemed to be driven largely by CMV exposure. The authors suggested that the approach could potentially be generalized to other disease states and immunological phenotypes. A further reported finding was that TCR beta sequences accurately predicted the HLA-A and HLA-B alleles for most subjects in the first cohort. The earlier analysis of a few hundred of the donors excluded approximately 15 rarely observed V segments, including chromosome 9 orphons, because counts were too low. In vitro tests confirmed that a few of the cytomegalovirus-associated TCR beta chains recognize cytomegalovirus antigens. The classifier was reported to diagnose cytomegalovirus status with high specificity and sensitivity in both the original cohort and the validation cohort. CMV serostatus was the only immune exposure information available for the cohort. A later analysis associated 16,951 TCR beta sequences with specific HLA alleles at a false discovery rate of 0.05.

Based on the germline V gene, the CDR1 and CDR2 sequences are SGHTA and FQGNSA. V and J lose 5 bases and 3 bases, and a span of 14 bases separates them. Reading from cysteine to phenylalanine, the CDR3 counts 16 amino acids. Only the CDR3 region is kept as DNA, spanning 48 bases read in frame from base 1. The cohort comprised fewer than 700 healthy bone marrow donors. Cohort members were all nominally healthy when sampled, although unrecorded immune exposures were likely present. The donor was CMV seronegative and was included in the group of about 350 seronegative cohort members. A peripheral blood sample was collected from each donor, and TCR beta sequencing was performed on peripheral blood mononuclear cells. The Qiagen DNeasy Blood Extraction Kit was used to extract genomic DNA from the blood cell samples. The protocol used for the library was the immunoSEQ multiplex PCR assay. A mixture of 60 forward primers for TCR Vbeta segments and 13 reverse primers for TCR Jbeta segments was used in the multiplex PCR. Amplification of the CDR3 region of rearranged TCR beta genes was performed with a multiplex PCR assay on genomic DNA. The amplified TCR beta libraries were sequenced on the Illumina HiSeq System as 87-base-pair reads. In the original analysis: In a later analysis, 77 million or so unique TCR beta chains were counted across the 500 to 700 repertoires, and roughly 10 million of these chains were shared by at least two donors. Raw reads were error-corrected and collapsed into unique sequences by a nearest-neighbor algorithm in which closely related sequences were merged to remove PCR and sequencing errors. V, D and J gene segments were assigned by aligning CDR3 sequences to IMGT reference sequences. For a sequence to be retained, a match of at least six nucleotides was required to both a V gene segment and a J gene segment. Rearrangements were called productive when the CDR3 lacked stop codons and stayed in frame with V and J; all others were non-productive. Following IMGT convention, CDR3 was defined as the stretch from the second conserved V-encoded cysteine to the conserved J-encoded phenylalanine. Sequences without an unambiguous match to a single V gene segment were excluded from the earlier analysis of 587 of the donors. An earlier analysis of 587 of the donors called V segments functional above 56.7% productive rearrangements and segregating when the between-donor standard deviation exceeded 5%. A statistical classification framework was built for diagnosing cytomegalovirus status from the catalog of TCR beta chain sequences. V and J gene assignment, in a later analysis, came from comparing TCR nucleotide sequences with IMGT/GENE-DB human TR gene sequences. A later analysis assigned CDR3 sequences and most-parsimonious VDJ recombination scenarios with the TCRdist pipeline. In a later analysis, every TCR beta chain was defined by the combination of its CDR3 amino acid sequence and its V-gene family, and reads without a unique V-gene family were dropped. To address suspected cross-contamination and a sequencing artifact, a later analysis removed around 600 highly shared, low-generation-probability nucleotide sequences. For each public chain, a later analysis derived a clonal expansion index from normalized ranks of inferred template counts within each repertoire. A later analysis computed generation probabilities with a VDJ recombination model fitted to out-of-frame rearrangements, and checked the results against IGoR. In a later analysis, TCR-TCR, TCR-HLA and TCR-CMV co-occurrence was scored with hypergeometric tests, and a repertoire-size bias correction was applied to TCR pairs. In a later analysis, false discovery rates were estimated by permuting HLA or CMV assignments 20 times. In a later analysis, co-occurring TCRs were grouped using DBSCAN, and TCRdist sequence similarity was added for clustering within HLA-allele-positive subsets. Repertoires with fewer than 30,000 or more than 120,000 public chains were left out of co-occurrence clustering, as were a handful of repertoires with anomalous nucleotide sharing. TCRdb holds this immuneACCESS table with in-frame rearrangements only. Some clones are missing; in checked studies, unresolved V genes explain under half, and the rest has no known cause. V, J and clone size are those of that table, while D and trimming were read from the DNA. Here the sample has 150,000 to 200,000 clones; less than 85% occur a single time. The ten most abundant clones make up about 0.64% of the sample.

Input material: PBMCs. The sequence was obtained from a boy aged 5 to 17 in good health and CMV-seronegative. The V and J genes are TRBV7-2 and TRBJ2-6, with TRBD1 as a weak D call on 5 bases. The bases read TGTGCCAGCAGCCAAGAAAGGGGTAGTGGGGCCAACGTCCTGACTTTC. Translation gives CASSQERGSGANVLTF.